The rows below give T cell receptor beta chains drawn from one sample of a study of T cells in Graves' hyperthyroidism and ophthalmopathy. TCRdb processed the multiplex PCR reads anew with MiXCR; each CDR3 protein has one entry. The repertoire includes around 580,000 distinct CDR3 sequences, around 46% of them detected once, and about 8% sits in the top ten. Sequencing was done on a sample of peripheral blood or thyroid tissue (not recorded which). Source of these receptors: a woman between 18 and 30 years old with Graves' hyperthyroidism. Each CDR3 is given with its conserved first and last residue. The D gene is left open where the match is weak. The size of a clone is reported for some rows only, either as once, few or many, or as a class for expanded clones.

>TRBJ2-1|NA|TRBV24-1|many
CATSDRVGVTDEQFF
TGTGCCACCAGTGATCGGGTGGGAGTGACAGATGAGCAGTTCTTC
>TRBJ1-1|NA|TRBV15|NA
CATSRDRGTAFF
TGTGCCACCAGCAGAGATCGGGGGACAGCTTTCTTT
>TRBJ2-1|NA|TRBV7-9|once
CASRRDTSYNEQFF
TGTGCCAGCAGACGGGACACATCCTACAATGAGCAGTTCTTC
>TRBJ1-2|NA|TRBV12-3/TRBV12-4|NA
CASSNGGGSTYGYTF
TGTGCCAGCAGCAACGGCGGGGGCTCTACCTATGGCTACACCTTC
>TRBJ1-2|TRBD1|TRBV10-1|NA
CASGGQGDGYTF
TGCGCCAGCGGCGGACAGGGCGATGGCTACACCTTC
>TRBJ1-2|NA|TRBV6-5|many
CASSLQGRGGYTF
TGTGCCAGCAGCCTACAGGGCCGGGGTGGCTACACCTTC
>TRBJ2-2|NA|TRBV7-2|NA
CASSQGLMGKGLFF
TGCGCCAGCAGCCAAGGTTTGATGGGAAAGGGGCTGTTTTTT
>TRBJ2-1|TRBD2|TRBV7-3|few
CASSLQGAGGLNEQFF
TGTGCCAGCAGCTTGCAGGGAGCGGGAGGGTTGAATGAGCAGTTCTTC
>TRBJ2-2|NA|TRBV9|NA
CASSYQAGELFF
TGTGCCAGCAGCTACCAAGCCGGGGAGCTGTTTTTT
>TRBJ1-1|NA|TRBV19|many
CASSISGTYTEAFF
TGTGCCAGTAGTATAAGTGGGACCTACACTGAAGCTTTCTTT
>TRBJ1-3|NA|TRBV6-1|many
CASSGAGPGRNTIYF
TGTGCCAGCAGTGGAGCTGGACCTGGACGGAACACCATATATTTT
>TRBJ2-2|NA|TRBV2|NA
CASTRGLARTGELFF
TGTGCCAGCACCCGAGGGCTAGCGCGCACCGGGGAGCTGTTTTTT
>TRBJ2-7|TRBD2|TRBV20-1|many
CSARDLAGEDEQYF
TGCAGTGCTAGAGACCTAGCGGGAGAGGACGAGCAGTACTTC
>TRBJ2-2|TRBD2|TRBV3-1|NA
CASSLGLAWEVTWELFF
TGTGCCAGCAGCCTCGGACTAGCCTGGGAAGTTACCTGGGAGCTGTTTTTT
>TRBJ1-2|NA|TRBV20-1|NA
CSVSTGNGYTF
TGCAGTGTCTCAACAGGGAATGGCTACACCTTC
>TRBJ1-2|NA|TRBV20-1|NA
CSARRGSANYGYTF
TGCAGTGCTAGACGGGGATCAGCTAACTATGGCTACACCTTC
>TRBJ2-5|TRBD2|TRBV2|many
CATSSGSGETQYF
TGTGCCACCAGTAGCGGGAGTGGAGAGACCCAGTACTTC
>TRBJ2-5|NA|TRBV20-1|NA
CSARGETQETQYF
TGCAGTGCTAGGGGGGAGACTCAAGAGACCCAGTACTTC
>TRBJ1-5|NA|TRBV30|NA
CAWSAQLNQPQHF
TGTGCCTGGAGTGCACAATTAAATCAGCCCCAGCATTTT
>TRBJ2-5|NA|TRBV7-9|NA
CASSHRGPRGRETQYF
TGCGCCAGCAGCCATAGGGGACCCAGGGGTCGAGAGACCCAGTACTTC
>TRBJ2-5|NA|TRBV24-1|many
CATSDLSQTTQYF
TGTGCCACCAGTGATTTGTCTCAGACCACCCAGTACTTC
>TRBJ1-1|NA|TRBV29-1|NA
CSVSLAGGYTEAFF
TGCAGCGTCTCACTAGCGGGAGGGTACACTGAAGCTTTCTTT
>TRBJ2-7|TRBD1|TRBV27|NA
CASSSRDRGLYEQYF
TGTGCCAGCAGTAGCCGGGACAGGGGACTATACGAGCAGTACTTC
>TRBJ1-5|NA|TRBV10-3|many
CAISESGVGPQHF
TGTGCCATCAGTGAGTCTGGGGTGGGTCCCCAGCATTTT
>TRBJ1-3|NA|TRBV7-3|NA
CASSLVGLAGNTIYF
TGTGCCAGCAGCTTAGTTGGGCTAGCGGGGAACACCATATATTTT
>TRBJ1-5|NA|TRBV7-6|NA
CASSLGNEQPQHF
TGTGCCAGCAGCCTAGGTAACGAGCAGCCCCAGCATTTT
>TRBJ2-5|NA|TRBV2|NA
CASSVASEETQYF
TGTGCCAGCAGTGTGGCAAGCGAAGAGACCCAGTACTTC
>TRBJ2-5|TRBD2|TRBV19|many
CASSIRGLAYETQYF
TGTGCCAGTAGTATCAGAGGACTAGCTTACGAGACCCAGTACTTC
>TRBJ2-1|NA|TRBV12-3/TRBV12-4|NA
CASSFWGRKGNEQFF
TGTGCCAGCAGTTTCTGGGGAAGAAAGGGCAATGAGCAGTTCTTC
>TRBJ1-3|NA|TRBV10-3|NA
CAWSERGGPSGNTIYF
TGTGCCTGGAGTGAGAGGGGGGGGCCCTCTGGAAACACCATATATTTT
>TRBJ1-2|NA|TRBV29-1|many
CSVDWQGYGYTF
TGCAGCGTTGACTGGCAGGGGTATGGCTACACCTTC
>TRBJ1-5|TRBD1|TRBV20-1|NA
CSAIRTGTNQHF
TGCAGTGCTATCAGGACAGGGACGAACCAGCATTTT
>TRBJ2-7|TRBD2|TRBV6-5|NA
CASSYSASGIYEQYF
TGTGCCAGCAGTTATTCCGCTAGCGGGATATACGAGCAGTACTTC
>TRBJ1-1|NA|TRBV5-1|NA
CASSWRAWTGTEAFF
TGCGCCAGCAGCTGGAGGGCCTGGACCGGGACTGAAGCTTTCTTT
>TRBJ2-1|NA|TRBV10-3|NA
CAISESKLAKGSEQFF
TGTGCCATCAGTGAGTCGAAACTGGCAAAGGGGAGTGAGCAGTTCTTC
>TRBJ2-2|NA|TRBV29-1|NA
CSVESSSTGELFF
TGCAGCGTTGAGTCTAGCTCCACCGGGGAGCTGTTTTTT
>TRBJ1-2|NA|TRBV6-6|few
CASRGGGSGGYTF
TGTGCCAGCAGAGGGGGGGGTTCGGGAGGCTACACCTTC
>TRBJ2-5|TRBD2|TRBV20-1|NA
CSARVWSGGGETQYF
TGCAGTGCTAGAGTTTGGAGCGGGGGAGGAGAGACCCAGTACTTC
>TRBJ2-6|TRBD1|TRBV6-5|NA
CASRKTGLSGANVLTF
TGTGCCAGCAGAAAGACAGGGCTCTCTGGGGCCAACGTCCTGACTTTC
>TRBJ1-1|TRBD1|TRBV29-1|NA
CSILTGDEAFF
TGCAGCATCCTGACAGGGGATGAAGCTTTCTTT
>TRBJ2-1|NA|TRBV7-3|NA
CASSLEAHNTGEQFF
TGTGCCAGCAGCTTAGAGGCCCACAACACCGGGGAGCAGTTCTTC
>TRBJ1-1|TRBD1|TRBV5-6|NA
CASSWTGTNTEAFF
TGTGCCAGCAGCTGGACAGGCACGAACACTGAAGCTTTCTTT
>TRBJ1-2|NA|TRBV10-3|NA
CAISEGDDEANYGYTF
TGTGCCATCAGCGAAGGGGATGATGAAGCTAACTATGGCTACACCTTC
>TRBJ1-6|TRBD1|TRBV5-4|NA
CASSLARGRSPLHF
TGTGCCAGCAGCTTGGCCAGGGGGCGTTCACCCCTCCACTTT
>TRBJ2-2|NA|TRBV27|many
CASSSDREAGELFF
TGTGCCAGCAGTTCCGACAGGGAGGCCGGGGAGCTGTTTTTT
>TRBJ1-5|NA|TRBV7-2|many
CASSPRDSMQPQHF
TGTGCCAGCAGCCCCCGCGACAGTATGCAGCCCCAGCATTTT
>TRBJ1-4|NA|TRBV6-1|few
CASSEADTKLNEKLFF
TGTGCCAGCAGTGAGGCCGACACGAAACTTAATGAAAAACTGTTTTTT
>TRBJ1-1|TRBD1|TRBV20-1|NA
CSAVQGGVNTEAFF
TGCAGTGCAGTACAGGGGGGGGTGAACACTGAAGCTTTCTTT
>TRBJ1-2|TRBD1|TRBV20-1|many
CSARTGAYGYTF
TGCAGTGCTCGCACAGGGGCCTATGGCTACACCTTC
>TRBJ1-5|TRBD1|TRBV10-3|NA
CAISDRDRDQPQHF
TGTGCCATCAGTGACCGGGACAGGGACCAGCCCCAGCATTTT
>TRBJ2-7|TRBD2|TRBV15|NA
CAASSSTGTSVTEQYF
TGTGCCGCCAGCAGCTCCACTGGGACTAGCGTTACCGAGCAGTACTTC
>TRBJ1-4|NA|TRBV2|NA
CASSEEGANEKLFF
TGTGCCAGCAGTGAAGAGGGGGCTAATGAAAAACTGTTTTTT
>TRBJ2-7|NA|TRBV5-1|many
CASSLRDGTYEQYF
TGCGCCAGCAGCTTGCGTGACGGAACCTACGAGCAGTACTTC
>TRBJ2-1|NA|TRBV10-1|NA
CASSAGATEQFF
TGCGCCAGCAGTGCAGGGGCTACTGAGCAGTTCTTC
>TRBJ2-3|NA|TRBV7-2|NA
CASSLVPGVRTDTQYF
TGTGCCAGCAGCTTAGTTCCGGGGGTTCGCACAGATACGCAGTATTTT
>TRBJ2-6|TRBD1|TRBV29-1|NA
CSSQGQDSGANVLTF
TGCAGCAGCCAAGGACAGGACTCTGGGGCCAACGTCCTGACTTTC
>TRBJ1-2|NA|TRBV20-1|many
CSAPQGVYGYTF
TGCAGTGCTCCGCAGGGAGTCTATGGCTACACCTTC
>TRBJ2-3|TRBD2|TRBV7-2|few
CASSHGLAGGQGTQYF
TGTGCCAGCAGCCACGGACTAGCGGGAGGTCAGGGTACGCAGTATTTT